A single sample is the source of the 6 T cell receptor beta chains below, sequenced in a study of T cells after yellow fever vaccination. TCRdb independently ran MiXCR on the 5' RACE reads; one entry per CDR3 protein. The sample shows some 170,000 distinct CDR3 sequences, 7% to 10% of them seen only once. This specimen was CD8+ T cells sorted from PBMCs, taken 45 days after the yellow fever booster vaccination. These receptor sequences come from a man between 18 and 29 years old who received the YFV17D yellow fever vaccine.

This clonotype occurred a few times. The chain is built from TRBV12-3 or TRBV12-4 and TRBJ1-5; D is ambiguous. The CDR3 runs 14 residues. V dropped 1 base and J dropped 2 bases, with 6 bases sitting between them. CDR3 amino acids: CASSLGLGNQPQHF. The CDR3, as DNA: TGTGCCAGCAGTTTAGGGTTGGGCAATCAGCCCCAGCATTTT.

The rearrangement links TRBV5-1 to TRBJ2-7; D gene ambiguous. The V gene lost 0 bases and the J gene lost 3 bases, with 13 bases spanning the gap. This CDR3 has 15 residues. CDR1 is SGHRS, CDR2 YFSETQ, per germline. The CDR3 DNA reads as TGCGCCAGCAGCTTGGGATTGGGCATTGTCTACGAGCAGTACTTC. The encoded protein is CASSLGLGIVYEQYF. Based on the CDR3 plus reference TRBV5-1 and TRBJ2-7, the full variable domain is KAGVTQTPRYLIKTRGQQVTLSCSPISGHRSVSWYQQTPGQGLQFLFEYFSETQRNKGNFPGRFSGRQFSNSRSEMNVSTLELGDSALYLCASSLGLGIVYEQYFGPGTRLTVT.

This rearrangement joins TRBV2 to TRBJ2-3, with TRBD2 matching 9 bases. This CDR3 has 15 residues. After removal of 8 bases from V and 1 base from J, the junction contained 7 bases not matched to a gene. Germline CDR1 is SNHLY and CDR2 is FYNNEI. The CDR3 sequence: CASLAGGMGTDTQYF. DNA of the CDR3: TGTGCCAGCCTCGCGGGGGGGATGGGCACAGATACGCAGTATTTT.

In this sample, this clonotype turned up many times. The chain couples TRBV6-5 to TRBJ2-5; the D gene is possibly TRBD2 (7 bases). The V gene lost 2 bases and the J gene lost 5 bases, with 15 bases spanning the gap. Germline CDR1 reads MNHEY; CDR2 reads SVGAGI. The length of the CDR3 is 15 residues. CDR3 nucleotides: TGTGCCAGCAGTTACGGCGGGGGCGTCCAGGAGACCCAGTACTTC. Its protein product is CASSYGGGVQETQYF.

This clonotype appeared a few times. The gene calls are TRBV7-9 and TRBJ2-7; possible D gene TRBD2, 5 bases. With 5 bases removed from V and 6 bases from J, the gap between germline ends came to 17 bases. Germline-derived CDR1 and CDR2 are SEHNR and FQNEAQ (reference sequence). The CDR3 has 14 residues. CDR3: CASSLGVETGEQYF. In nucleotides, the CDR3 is TGTGCCAGCAGCCTCGGGGTGGAGACGGGCGAGCAGTACTTC.

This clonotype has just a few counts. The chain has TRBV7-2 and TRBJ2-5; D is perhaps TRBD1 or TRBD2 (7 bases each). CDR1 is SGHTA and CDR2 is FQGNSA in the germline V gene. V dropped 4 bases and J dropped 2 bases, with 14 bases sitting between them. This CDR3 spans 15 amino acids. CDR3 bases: TGTGCCAGCAGCTCACAGGGGAGGGTTCAAGAGACCCAGTACTTC. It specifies CASSSQGRVQETQYF.